This T cell receptor beta chain stems from a study of cytomegalovirus exposure and HLA in healthy donors. Study as a whole: Some 85 million unique TCRs, all from HLA-typed donors, were included in an early release of the data.

The PCR used 60 Vbeta and 13 Jbeta primers. Profiling relied on immunoSEQ multiplex PCR, and the TCRdb table lists in-frame clones only, not all of them. Among around 100,000 clones, about 61% were seen once, and the ten largest hold roughly 8.3%. Notes on the study in general: In an earlier analysis, about 87% or about 30%: the productive usage of most TCR beta V segments. Excluded: some indistinguishable V segments such as TRBV6-2 and TRBV6-3.

With regard to this clone: The antigen is unknown.

From germline, CDR1 is SNHLY and CDR2 FYNNEI. The CDR3 loop spans 13 amino acids. Trimming stripped 6 bases from V and 6 bases from J, with 12 bases between. The V gene is TRBV2, the J gene TRBJ2-4; TRBD1 is a possible D gene (8 bases). The receptor comes from a man between 18 and 35 years old in good health and CMV-seropositive. The source material was PBMCs. The CDR3: CASRDREGNIQYF. As DNA, the CDR3 is TGTGCCAGCAGGGACAGGGAGGGAAACATTCAGTACTTC.